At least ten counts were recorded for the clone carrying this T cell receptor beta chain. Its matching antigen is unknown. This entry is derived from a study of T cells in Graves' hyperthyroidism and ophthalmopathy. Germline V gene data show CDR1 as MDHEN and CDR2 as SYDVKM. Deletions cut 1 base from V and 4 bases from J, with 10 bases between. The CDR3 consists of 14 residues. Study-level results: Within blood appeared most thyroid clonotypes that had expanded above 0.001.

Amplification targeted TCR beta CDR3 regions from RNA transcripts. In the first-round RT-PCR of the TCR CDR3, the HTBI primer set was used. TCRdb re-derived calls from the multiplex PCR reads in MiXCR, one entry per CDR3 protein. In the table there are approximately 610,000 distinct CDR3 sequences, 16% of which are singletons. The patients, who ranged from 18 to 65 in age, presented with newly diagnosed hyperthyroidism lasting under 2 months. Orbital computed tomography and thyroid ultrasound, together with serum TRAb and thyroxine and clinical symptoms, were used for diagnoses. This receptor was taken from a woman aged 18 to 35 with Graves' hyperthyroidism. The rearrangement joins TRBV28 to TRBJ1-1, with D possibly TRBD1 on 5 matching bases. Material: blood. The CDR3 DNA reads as TGTGCCAGCAGTTTATCGGGGGATGGCACTGAAGCTTTCTTT. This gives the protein CASSLSGDGTEAFF. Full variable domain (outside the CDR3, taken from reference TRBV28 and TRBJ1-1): DVKVTQSSRYLVKRTGEKVFLECVQDMDHENMFWYRQDPGLGLRLIYFSYDVKMKEKGDIPEGYSVSREKKERFSLILESASTNQTSMYLCASSLSGDGTEAFFGQGTRLTVV.